The sequence of this TCR beta chain was determined in a study of T cell responses to AZD1222 COVID-19 vaccine (dated by TCRdb to about 2021). Concerning the study at large: Because spike-specific TCR depth and breadth did not differ between the two schedules, AZD1222 recipients who got a second dose at roughly 4 weeks were pooled with those who got a second dose at roughly 12 weeks. TCR sequencing was performed for 230 to 250 trial participants, of whom around 210 were given two doses of AZD1222 and 26 were given two doses of MenACWY control vaccine. Trial participants were enrolled by age into subgroups of 18-55, 56-69 and 70-plus years, and 148, 28 and 57 TCR-sequenced participants, respectively, were included in these subgroups.

The CDR3 regions of human TCRbeta chains were subjected to immunosequencing. The published analysis was carried out like this. Repertoire TCRs were matched against a reference library of SARS-CoV-2-specific TCRs generated with the MIRA antigen-specificity platform. Breadth was defined as the fraction of unique TCRs that were SARS-CoV-2-associated. Depth was defined as the fraction of total T cells that were SARS-CoV-2-associated. Using the MIRA data, each spike-specific TCR was assigned both to the spike region to which the TCR was reactive and to a CD4 or CD8 class. Log10-transformed breadth and depth values were compared by one-way ANOVA with Sidak's multiple comparisons tests. The source is immuneACCESS, and TCRdb retained only in-frame sequences with V and J called. Part of the clones is not carried over; for the studies checked, unresolved V genes explain less than half of this, and the remainder is unexplained. V and J calls and clone size are copied from that table; D and trimming were computed from the DNA. The sample records over 100,000 clones, over 75% of which are singletons. The ten biggest clones cover about 7% of the sample.

V loses 3 bases, J loses 0 bases, and the germline ends lie 10 bases apart. Taken from the germline V gene, the CDR1 and CDR2 loops are SGHAT and FQNNGV. The CDR3 runs 15 amino acids, cysteine and phenylalanine included. CDR3 DNA is the only sequence kept; it has 45 bases, read in frame from the first base. Points on this clone: Its antigen is not yet known. No base qualities exist here, and no much larger clone lies one base off it.

Paper-wide results and their limitations: Epitopes outside the regions mutated in the B.1.351 and B.1.1.7 variants were reportedly recognized by nearly half of the unique spike-specific TCRs. Only five to seven AZD1222 recipients were SARS-CoV-2 seropositive at baseline, limiting conclusions about previously exposed vaccinees. The whole spike protein was spanned by vaccine-associated CD4 TCRs, and dominant responses were seen in regions 160-218 and 743-854. No day 14 peak-response samples were available, so repertoires were characterized only after the peak T cell response. The 56-69-year group was small, and its depth increase did not reach significance, likely because of low power. Participants were mostly white British, with more females than males. The authors suggested clonal diversity may have been underestimated. A significant rise in spike-specific TCR breadth and depth was observed after two AZD1222 doses relative to day 0 and relative to MenACWY recipients.

The time point label for this specimen denotes: baseline before first vaccination. The vaccinee samples were drawn from two UK trials, COV001 and COV002, one of which was a single-blind randomized controlled phase 2/3 trial testing AZD1222 (ChAdOx1 nCoV-19) in healthy adults. For TCRbeta chain sequencing, PBMC samples from trial participants were taken at day 0 and at day 28 after the second dose. The receptor was isolated from an adult in good health. Sequenced here: peripheral blood, sampled on day 0 of AZD1222 vaccination. Here the chain combines TRBV11-2 and TRBJ2-3, and the D gene may be TRBD2, 5 bases matching. The DNA is as follows: TGTGCCAGCAGCTTCAGCGGATCTAGCACAGATACGCAGTATTTT. This gives the protein CASSFSGSSTDTQYF.